This is a list of T cell receptor beta chains from one sample in a study of blood T cell repertoires in COVID-19. Method: immunoSEQ multiplex PCR; TCRdb's copy keeps in-frame clones and lacks some. The sample lists roughly 260,000 clones, roughly nine tenths occurring once. The specimen sequenced was PBMCs or T cells enriched from blood (not recorded which). These receptors all come from a woman aged 25-40 years with acute COVID-19. CDR3s include the opening cysteine and the closing phenylalanine or tryptophan. The order of the fields is CDR3 protein, CDR3 DNA, clone size, V gene, J gene, D gene. A D gene is named only where the DNA matches it firmly. Size is omitted from some rows. Given values are once, few, many or a class for expanded clones.

CSVEGGQGNRNYGYTF	TGCAGCGTTGAAGGAGGACAGGGGAATCGCAACTATGGCTACACCTTC	.	TRBV29-1	TRBJ1-2	TRBD1
CASSLGPGARQETQYF	TGTGCCAGCAGCTTGGGTCCAGGGGCGAGGCAAGAGACCCAGTACTTC	.	TRBV5-4	TRBJ2-5	.
CATSTTLDRAVTGELFF	TGTGCCACCAGCACTACCTTGGACAGGGCGGTCACCGGGGAGCTGTTTTTT	.	TRBV15	TRBJ2-2	TRBD1
CASSPGGSSYNEQFF	TGTGCCAGCAGCCCAGGGGGGAGCTCCTACAATGAGCAGTTCTTC	.	TRBV7-2	TRBJ2-1	.
CASSQQGPDTQYF	TGTGCCAGCAGCCAACAGGGCCCAGATACGCAGTATTTT	.	TRBV3-1/TRBV3-2	TRBJ2-3	.
CASSLGAANTGELFF	TGCGCCAGCAGCTTGGGCGCGGCGAACACCGGGGAGCTGTTTTTT	.	TRBV5-1	TRBJ2-2	.
CASSPPSGTQETQYF	TGTGCCAGCTCACCACCTAGCGGGACGCAAGAGACCCAGTACTTC	.	TRBV18	TRBJ2-5	TRBD2
CASRVRDRGFSPLHF	TGTGCCAGCAGGGTGAGGGACAGGGGGTTTTCACCCCTCCACTTT	once	TRBV6-5	TRBJ1-6	TRBD1
CASSLAGSTDTQYF	TGTGCCAGCAGTTTAGCGGGAAGCACAGATACGCAGTATTTT	.	TRBV28	TRBJ2-3	.
CASRLSYEQYF	TGTGCCAGCAGACTCTCCTACGAGCAGTACTTC	few	TRBV7-2	TRBJ2-7	.
CASSQGQLNTEAFF	TGTGCCAGCAGCCAGGGACAGCTGAACACTGAAGCTTTCTTT	.	TRBV27	TRBJ1-1	TRBD1
CASSPGGYNEQFF	TGTGCCAGCAGCCCCGGAGGGTACAATGAGCAGTTCTTC	.	TRBV7-9	TRBJ2-1	.
CASSLSGELAGNYEQYF	TGTGCCAGCAGCTTAAGCGGAGAACTAGCGGGCAACTACGAGCAGTACTTC	.	TRBV7-3	TRBJ2-7	TRBD2
CASSRWTSSGANVLTF	TGTGCCAGCAGCCGGTGGACTAGCTCTGGGGCCAACGTCCTGACTTTC	few	TRBV11-2	TRBJ2-6	TRBD2
CASSPGLAGNEQFF	TGTGCCAGCAGCCCGGGACTAGCGGGGAATGAGCAGTTCTTC	.	TRBV9	TRBJ2-1	TRBD2
CASSPRGGTEAFF	TGTGCCAGCAGCCCAAGGGGTGGCACTGAAGCTTTCTTT	.	TRBV7-3	TRBJ1-1	.
CASKTAVSEQFF	TGTGCCAGCAAAACAGCCGTCTCCGAGCAGTTCTTC	.	TRBV12-3/TRBV12-4	TRBJ2-1	.
CATSDLGTSGRVEQFF	TGTGCCACCAGTGATTTAGGGACTAGCGGGAGGGTTGAGCAGTTCTTC	.	TRBV24-1	TRBJ2-1	TRBD2
CASSQDRAYNEKLFF	TGCGCCAGCAGCCAAGACAGGGCGTATAATGAAAAACTGTTTTTT	once	TRBV4-3	TRBJ1-4	.
CSASSPRGSYNEQFF	TGCAGTGCGAGTTCCCCGCGGGGGTCCTACAATGAGCAGTTCTTC	.	TRBV20-1	TRBJ2-1	TRBD2
CASSPRGPNYNEQFF	TGTGCCAGCAGCCCCAGGGGTCCCAATTACAATGAGCAGTTCTTC	.	TRBV6-5	TRBJ2-1	.
CASSRQGASVTEAFF	TGTGCCAGCAGCCGTCAGGGGGCGTCGGTCACTGAAGCTTTCTTT	.	TRBV11-2	TRBJ1-1	TRBD1
CASSQVPGQKGEKLFF	TGCGCCAGCAGCCAGGTGCCGGGACAAAAGGGTGAAAAACTGTTTTTT	.	TRBV4-1	TRBJ1-4	.
CASSPARENEAFF	TGTGCCAGCTCACCAGCCCGGGAAAATGAAGCTTTCTTT	few	TRBV18	TRBJ1-1	.
CASSPTDRINTEAFF	TGTGCCAGCAGTCCGACCGACAGGATCAACACTGAAGCTTTCTTT	.	TRBV6-5	TRBJ1-1	.
CASSASGRSNTQYF	TGTGCCAGCAGCGCGAGCGGGAGAAGTAATACGCAGTATTTT	.	TRBV9	TRBJ2-3	TRBD2
CASSLAVLAGTPNYEQYF	TGTGCCAGCAGCTTGGCCGTACTAGCGGGAACCCCAAACTACGAGCAGTACTTC	.	TRBV5-6	TRBJ2-7	TRBD2
CASSVLPTYEQYF	TGTGCCAGCAGCGTATTACCCACTTACGAGCAGTACTTC	few	TRBV9	TRBJ2-7	.
CASRIQGTTDTQYF	TGTGCCAGCAGAATACAGGGTACCACAGATACGCAGTATTTT	.	TRBV28	TRBJ2-3	.
CASSIRRGAQNSPLHF	TGTGCCAGTAGTATCAGGCGGGGGGCGCAGAATTCACCCCTCCACTTT	.	TRBV19	TRBJ1-6	.
CASSLGSAGVLNIQYF	TGCGCCAGCAGCTTGGGTTCTGCAGGGGTTTTGAACATTCAGTACTTC	once	TRBV5-1	TRBJ2-4	.
CAVGLTSNEQFF	TGTGCCGTGGGACTAACATCCAATGAGCAGTTCTTC	.	TRBV15	TRBJ2-1	TRBD2
CASSQAPGQGYPRPQHF	TGTGCCAGCAGCCAAGCCCCGGGACAGGGCTACCCCAGGCCCCAGCATTTT	few	TRBV4-2	TRBJ1-5	TRBD1
CASSMTNQGYTF	TGTGCCAGCAGTATGACAAATCAAGGCTACACCTTC	.	TRBV6-5	TRBJ1-2	.
CASSQTSTTNEKLFF	TGTGCCAGCAGTCAAACTAGTACAACTAATGAAAAACTGTTTTTT	.	TRBV6-5	TRBJ1-4	.
CASSLTAETGELFF	TGTGCCAGCAGCTTAACAGCGGAGACCGGGGAGCTGTTTTTT	.	TRBV7-3	TRBJ2-2	.
CATGQTILLNTGELFF	TGTGCTACGGGACAGACCATCCTGCTAAACACCGGGGAGCTGTTTTTT	.	TRBV28	TRBJ2-2	TRBD1
CASSVGAGTEAFF	TGTGCCAGCAGCGTAGGGGCGGGCACTGAAGCTTTCTTT	once	TRBV9	TRBJ1-1	.
CASSERGQGYQPQHF	TGTGCCAGCAGTGAACGAGGACAGGGATATCAGCCCCAGCATTTT	.	TRBV2	TRBJ1-5	TRBD1
CASHADRNTEAFF	TGCGCCAGTCATGCTGACAGGAACACTGAAGCTTTCTTT	.	TRBV2	TRBJ1-1	.
CASSQDGASVGEQYF	TGCGCCAGCAGCCAAGATGGGGCTAGCGTCGGGGAGCAGTACTTC	.	TRBV4-1	TRBJ2-7	.
CASSQRGLYGYTF	TGTGCCAGCAGTCAAAGGGGCCTGTATGGCTACACCTTC	.	TRBV6-5	TRBJ1-2	.
CSAWSNEQFF	TGCAGCGCCTGGAGCAATGAGCAGTTCTTC	.	TRBV29-1	TRBJ2-1	.
CASSFRGQGVGYTF	TGTGCCAGCAGTTTCAGGGGACAGGGTGTAGGCTACACCTTC	.	TRBV27	TRBJ1-2	TRBD1
CASSQTGWVYEQYF	TGCGCCAGCAGCCAGACTGGATGGGTCTACGAGCAGTACTTC	once	TRBV4-1	TRBJ2-7	.
CASSGIAGGTPGELFF	TGTGCCAGCAGTGGAATAGCGGGGGGAACACCCGGGGAGCTGTTTTTT	few	TRBV9	TRBJ2-2	TRBD2